This T cell receptor (beta chain) was observed in a study of cytomegalovirus exposure and HLA in healthy donors. Trimming cost V 4 bases and J 12 bases, with 13 bases left between them. The CDR3 covers 12 residues. CDR1 and CDR2 (germline): MNHNS, SASEGT. This clone was seen only a few times. The antigen remains unidentified. Study-wide results and caveats: In a later analysis, V- and J-gene trimming of beta chains associated with a DCLRE1C missense variant, replicated independently. A later analysis linked 15,000 to 20,000 TCR beta sequences to HLA alleles at 0.05 false discovery rate. Judged likely to be a sequencing artifact was a cluster of highly shared sequence variants.

In the PCR, 60 Vbeta and 13 Jbeta primers were used. Profiled with immunoSEQ multiplex PCR; TCRdb holds only in-frame clones, not every one. The sample lists 160,000 or so clones, approximately 84% occurring once. Everyone who donated was a healthy bone marrow donor. The clonotype was recovered from a male donor in good health and CMV-seropositive. The chain uses TRBV6-1 and TRBJ2-1, with a tentative D call TRBD2 (5 bases). Sequenced: PBMCs. The CDR3 spells CASSASPPRQFF. CDR3 DNA sequence: TGTGCCAGCAGTGCTAGCCCACCGCGGCAGTTCTTC.